What follows is one T cell receptor beta chain and its context. Ten or more counts support this clonotype. This clone's antigen is unknown. No clone much larger than this one lies a single base away; base qualities are absent. These data are taken from a study of CD8 T cells in ankylosing spondylitis (dated by TCRdb to the late 2010s). Looking at the study overall: The study profiled T cell receptor beta repertoires in healthy donors and ankylosing spondylitis patients to find disease-linked TCR variants. The full study cohort comprised about 25 ankylosing spondylitis patients and 85 to 120 healthy donors. Peripheral blood samples were taken, and synovial fluid was additionally collected from ankylosing spondylitis patients. The paper's findings and limits, for the study overall: The disease-linked clones had a CD8+ phenotype and were found at relatively low frequencies in peripheral blood. The disease-linked clones were reported as significantly enriched in matched synovial fluid samples from ankylosing spondylitis patients. Some motif variants had previously been reported in the synovial fluid and blood of reactive arthritis patients, which suggests shared mechanisms of disease initiation. Blood from ankylosing spondylitis patients appeared to be characterized by a TCR beta motif made up of under ten highly homologous amino acid variants.

The reads were generated on an Illumina HiSeq 2500. TCR beta libraries were prepared by quantitative 5'-RACE with molecular barcodes. The authors' analysis ran thus. A new computational method, built on a probabilistic model of VDJ rearrangement, was used to identify disease-linked TCR variants. Clones were called with MiXCR by TCRdb after fastp trimmed the public reads at Q25, and only in-frame beta chains were retained. For every CDR3 protein sequence, its rows merge into one entry that carries the most common genes and DNA. Clone size and V and J calls follow TCRdb, not the original study. The sample table shows roughly 68,000 distinct CDR3 sequences, and roughly 6.2% are seen once. The ten largest clones take up under 6% of the sample. Synovial fluid samples were paired with blood samples taken from the same ankylosing spondylitis patients. This clonotype originated in a male donor with ankylosing spondylitis. Material for sequencing was synovial fluid, either unsorted or a sorted T cell fraction (not recorded which).

The CDR3 protein sequence reads: CASSRPASMEQYF. The DNA is as follows: TGTGCCAGCTCCCGACCGGCTAGCATGGAGCAGTACTTC. The V and J segments used are TRBV6-2 or TRBV6-3 and TRBJ2-7, and possibly TRBD2, on 5 matching bases. From the cysteine up to the phenylalanine, the CDR3 has a length of 13 residues. Just CDR3 DNA is preserved here, 39 bases in frame from base 1. The germline V gene yields MNHEY for CDR1 and SVGEGT for CDR2. V loses 8 bases, J loses 7 bases, and the germline ends lie 18 bases apart.